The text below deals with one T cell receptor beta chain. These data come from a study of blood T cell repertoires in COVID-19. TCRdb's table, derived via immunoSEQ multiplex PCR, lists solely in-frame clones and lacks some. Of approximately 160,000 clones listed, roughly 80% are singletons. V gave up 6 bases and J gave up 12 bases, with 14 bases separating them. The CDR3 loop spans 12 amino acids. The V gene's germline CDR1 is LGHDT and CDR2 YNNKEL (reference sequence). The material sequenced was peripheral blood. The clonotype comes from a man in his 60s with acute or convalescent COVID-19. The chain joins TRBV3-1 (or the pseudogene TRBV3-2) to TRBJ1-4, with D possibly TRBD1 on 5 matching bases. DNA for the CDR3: TGTGCCAGCAGTCTTGGAACGGGGGAACTGTTTTTT. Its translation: CASSLGTGELFF.